Listed here are 8 T cell receptor beta chains from one sample, sequenced in a study of blood T cell repertoires in COVID-19. Profiling relied on immunoSEQ multiplex PCR, and the TCRdb table lists in-frame clones only, not all of them. Of fewer than 300,000 clones in the sample, about 90% were seen once. The sequencing input was peripheral blood. The source is a person under 30 with COVID-19, enrolled during active disease.

The chain employs TRBV7-2 and TRBJ2-2; 13 positions agree with TRBD2. The J segment lost 4 bases and the V segment lost 5 bases, leaving 7 bases of the junction unmatched. There are 17 residues in the CDR3. Germline CDR1 and CDR2: SGHTA and FQGNSA. The CDR3, as DNA: TGTGCCAGCAGCCCCACTAGCGGGAGGGTTGGCACCGGGGAGCTGTTTTTT. Protein product: CASSPTSGRVGTGELFF. Full variable domain (outside the CDR3, taken from reference TRBV7-2 and TRBJ2-2): GAGVSQSPSNKVTEKGKDVELRCDPISGHTALYWYRQSLGQGLEFLIYFQGNSAPDKSGLPSDRFSAERTGGSVSTLTIQRTQQEDSAVYLCASSPTSGRVGTGELFFGEGSRLTVL.

The chain couples TRBV14 to TRBJ2-2; 7 bases match TRBD2. The CDR3 spans 17 residues. Trimming removed 0 bases from V and 4 bases from J; junction bases left unmatched: 8. The V gene's germline CDR1 is SGHDN and CDR2 FVKESK. The CDR3 sequence is CASSQDWRERRTGELFF. The CDR3 coding sequence is TGTGCCAGCAGCCAAGATTGGCGGGAGAGGCGCACCGGGGAGCTGTTTTTT.

This chain uses TRBV24-1 with TRBJ2-7; D is possibly TRBD1 (6 bases). Germline assignment: CDR1 KGHDR and CDR2 SFDVKD. The CDR3 is made up of 12 amino acids. Deletions cut 7 bases from V and 5 bases from J, with 11 bases between. CDR3 sequence (DNA): TGTGCCACCAGCCTGACAGGTCACGAGCAGTACTTC. Its protein product is CATSLTGHEQYF.

The chain uses TRBV28 and TRBJ2-1, with 9 bases lining up with TRBD2. CDR1 is MDHEN and CDR2 is SYDVKM in the germline V gene. Trimming removed 0 bases from V and 7 bases from J; junction bases left unmatched: 4. The CDR3 runs 15 residues. The CDR3 reads CASSLWREGRNEQFF. The CDR3 DNA sequence: TGTGCCAGCAGTTTATGGCGGGAGGGCCGGAATGAGCAGTTCTTC.

The chain uses TRBV27 and TRBJ2-7, with TRBD1 identical over 10 bases. This CDR3 spans 13 amino acids. From germline, CDR1 is MNHEY and CDR2 SMNVEV (reference sequence). Trimming at V came to 6 bases and at J to 8 bases, leaving 7 bases not matched to a gene. CDR3 sequence reads: CASRLGQGSKQYF. CDR3 DNA: TGTGCCAGCAGATTGGGACAGGGGTCCAAGCAGTACTTC.

This sequence joins TRBV4-1 and TRBJ1-2; D gene unclear. Per germline, CDR1 MGHRA and CDR2 YSYEKL. The ends were cut back, 0 bases at V and 8 bases at J, with 7 bases in the middle. The CDR3 is 12 amino acids. CDR3 nucleotide sequence: TGCGCCAGCAGCCAAGAGCGAGAGGGCTACACCTTC. This translates into CASSQEREGYTF.

The V gene is TRBV5-1, the J gene TRBJ2-7; TRBD2 might be the D (6 bases). V lost 1 base and J lost 6, with 14 bases in between. Germline V gene lookup returns CDR1 SGHRS and CDR2 YFSETQ. CDR3 length: 14 residues. The CDR3 loop is CASSLHRDSFEQYF. The CDR3 DNA sequence: TGCGCCAGCAGCTTGCACCGGGACTCGTTCGAGCAGTACTTC.

The V gene is TRBV7-3, the J gene TRBJ2-3; D is undetermined. Germline V lookup: CDR1 SGHTA, CDR2 FQGTGA. Trimming pared 1 base from V and 3 bases from J, leaving 11 bases between. The CDR3 is made up of 15 amino acids. CDR3 nucleotide sequence: TGTGCCAGCAGCTTAAGCGGCAAATCAACAGATACGCAGTATTTT. Its translation is CASSLSGKSTDTQYF.